This TCR beta chain was sequenced for a study of blood T cell repertoires in COVID-19. Across the study: Whether acute or convalescent, the COVID-19 samples came from the United States, Italy and Spain. T cells, B-cell-depleted T cells, or PBMCs provided the cDNA or gDNA that served as material.

Source study methods: Amplification of reference gene primers provided the estimated nucleated cell counts. Profiling relied on immunoSEQ multiplex PCR, and the TCRdb table lists in-frame clones only, not all of them. For V, J and clone size, that table is used; D and trimming come from the DNA. This sample carries a few hundred thousand clones, 82% of them seen once, and the ten largest clones take 3.6%. The germline CDR1 and CDR2 sequences are MGHDK and SYGVNS. The CDR3 is 14 residues long. With 2 bases removed from V and 4 bases from J, the gap between germline ends came to 11 bases. The chain is built from TRBV25-1 and TRBJ1-1, with D uncertain. Sequenced sample: peripheral blood. The TCR was taken from an elderly woman with acute or convalescent COVID-19. The CDR3 loop is CASSESGLSTEAFF. The DNA for the CDR3 is TGTGCCAGCAGTGAAAGCGGGTTGAGCACTGAAGCTTTCTTT. Combining the CDR3 with reference TRBV25-1 and TRBJ1-1 gives the whole variable domain EADIYQTPRYLVIGTGKKITLECSQTMGHDKMYWYQQDPGMELHLIHYSYGVNSTEKGDLSSESTVSRIRTEHFPLTLESARPSHTSQYLCASSESGLSTEAFFGQGTRLTVV.